These 22 T cell receptor beta chains came from one sample sequenced in a study of radiotherapy plus CTLA-4 blockade in lung cancer. The table came from immunoSEQ multiplex PCR; TCRdb's copy has only in-frame clones and leaves some out. The sample gives roughly 32,000 clones, roughly four fifths of which show up once; just under 25% is in the top ten. The specimen was peripheral blood, collected from a patient treated with radiotherapy plus ipilimumab. These receptors were taken from a human donor with non-small cell lung cancer that progressed on radiotherapy plus ipilimumab.

The V and J genes are TRBV19 and TRBJ2-2, with D tentatively TRBD1 (5 bases). Looked up from germline, CDR1 is LNHDA and CDR2 is SQIVND (reference sequence). The CDR3 loop spans 14 amino acids. V was trimmed by 10 bases and J by 10 bases, leaving 22 bases between them. CDR3 in DNA: TGTGCCACCGGACGGACAAGGGATGCCGTGGAGCTGTTTTTT. As protein: CATGRTRDAVELFF.

This chain's CDR3 is CASSKTLYEQYF. The CDR3 coding sequence is TGTGCCAGCAGCAAAACGCTCTACGAGCAGTACTTC. The chain couples TRBV7-9 to TRBJ2-5; D is undetermined. The J call is in doubt because the DNA end fits TRBJ2-7 better. This CDR3 is built from 12 residues. The germline gives CDR1 SEHNR, CDR2 FQNEAQ (reference sequence).

The chain employs TRBV2 and TRBJ1-1; tentatively, D is TRBD1 (5 bases). Germline V lookup: CDR1 SNHLY, CDR2 FYNNEI. With 3 bases removed from V and 2 bases from J, the gap between germline ends came to 16 bases. The CDR3 has 16 amino acids. The CDR3 nucleotides are TGTGCCAGCAGTGAGGGGCGGACCGCTTTAAACACTGAAGCTTTCTTT. It encodes CASSEGRTALNTEAFF.

The chain couples TRBV5-1 to TRBJ2-5; D might be TRBD1 (6 bases). The CDR3 length is 21 residues. Trimming left V 2 bases short and J 0 bases short, with 29 bases between. Per germline, CDR1 SGHRS and CDR2 YFSETQ. The CDR3: CASSFPPSAGTREIYQETQYF. The CDR3 DNA is TGCGCCAGCAGCTTCCCGCCGTCTGCCGGGACAAGAGAGATTTACCAAGAGACCCAGTACTTC. Supplemented by reference TRBV5-1 and TRBJ2-5, the full variable domain reads KAGVTQTPRYLIKTRGQQVTLSCSPISGHRSVSWYQQTPGQGLQFLFEYFSETQRNKGNFPGRFSGRQFSNSRSEMNVSTLELGDSALYLCASSFPPSAGTREIYQETQYFGPGTRLLVL.

CDR3 residues: CSAQMGANVLTF. The CDR3 DNA sequence: TGCAGCGCCCAAATGGGGGCCAACGTCCTGACTTTC. The rearrangement joins TRBV29-1 to TRBJ2-6; D unresolved. V was shortened by 7 bases and J by 4 bases, with 8 bases between the two germline ends. The CDR3 has 12 amino acids. Germline V gene lookup returns CDR1 SQVTM and CDR2 ANQGSEA. The full variable domain, rest sourced from reference TRBV29-1 and TRBJ2-6, is SAVISQKPSRDICQRGTSLTIQCQVDSQVTMMFWYRQQPGQSLTLIATANQGSEATYESGFVIDKFPISRPNLTFSTLTVSNMSPEDSSIYLCSAQMGANVLTFGAGSRLTVL.

This clone was detected many times. The gene calls are TRBV5-1 and TRBJ1-1, with TRBD1 identical over 9 bases. V was clipped by 1 base and J by 4 bases; unmatched bases: 11. The CDR3 contains 17 residues. Germline lookup yields CDR1 SGHRS and CDR2 YFSETQ. CDR3 protein: CASSLLKTGGGSTEAFF. CDR3 nucleotides: TGCGCCAGCAGCTTGCTTAAGACAGGGGGGGGGTCCACTGAAGCTTTCTTT.

The rearrangement joins TRBV19 to TRBJ1-2, with 7 bases that match TRBD1. In germline, CDR1 is LNHDA, CDR2 SQIVND (reference sequence). The CDR3 totals 15 residues. The junction had 13 bases not matched to a gene; V was cut back by 9 bases and J by 3 bases. The CDR3 DNA is TGTGCCAGCAACTCGAAGACCAGGGGGGACTATGGCTACACCTTC. Translated, it gives CASNSKTRGDYGYTF.

The chain uses TRBV7-3 and TRBJ2-5; a weak D match, TRBD2 (6 bases). The DNA end lines up better with TRBJ2-7; the J call may be wrong. Germline CDR1 is SGHTA and CDR2 is FQGTGA. The CDR3 sequence is 12 residues long. Written as DNA, the CDR3 is TGTGCCAGCAGCTTGGGGGGAGGCGAGCAGTACTTC. It encodes CASSLGGGEQYF.

The V gene is TRBV6-6, the J gene TRBJ1-2; D unclear. In germline, CDR1 is MNHNY, CDR2 SVGAGI (reference sequence). V lost 6 bases and J 14 bases, leaving 19 bases between the germline ends. The CDR3 is 12 residues long. As DNA, the CDR3 is TGTGCCAGCAGGTTTCCCCCCCAGGTTCTGACCTTC. This translates into CASRFPPQVLTF.

The chain has TRBV5-1 and TRBJ2-3; D is uncertain. Germline CDR1 and CDR2: SGHRS and YFSETQ. V lost 0 bases, J lost 1 base, and 3 bases lay in between. This CDR3 has 13 amino acids. CDR3 region: CASSLGGTDTQYF. The DNA of the CDR3 is TGCGCCAGCAGCTTGGGAGGCACAGATACGCAGTATTTT.

The chain joins TRBV4-1 to TRBJ2-1; 9 nucleotides agree with TRBD2. The germline V gene has CDR1 MGHRA and CDR2 YSYEKL. CDR3 length: 16 residues. With 0 bases clipped from V and 6 bases from J, the junction kept 6 bases outside the gene matches. CDR3 sequence: CASSQDGSGGPNEQFF. The CDR3 DNA sequence: TGCGCCAGCAGCCAAGATGGGAGCGGGGGGCCCAATGAGCAGTTCTTC.

The chain joins TRBV25-1 to TRBJ1-1; TRBD1 matches 9 bases. The germline gives CDR1 MGHDK, CDR2 SYGVNS. The CDR3 consists of 14 residues. After removal of 6 bases from V and 12 bases from J, the junction contained 14 bases not matched to a gene. CDR3 DNA sequence: TGTGCCAGCAGAACCTCACAGGGGGCCCTCCCCCCTTTCTTT. Its translation is CASRTSQGALPPFF.

V usage is TRBV27 and J usage is TRBJ1-1; 7 nucleotides match TRBD1. V lost 5 bases and J lost 3; bases outside the gene matches: 6. The CDR3 totals 14 residues. Germline loops: CDR1 MNHEY, CDR2 SMNVEV (reference sequence). CDR3 sequence (DNA): TGTGCCAGCAGTGTACAGGGGAGTTACACTGAAGCTTTCTTT. It yields the protein CASSVQGSYTEAFF.

This clone has more than one count but fewer than ten. The J gene is TRBJ1-5, the V gene TRBV6-1, with 7 bases matching TRBD1. Germline V gene data show CDR1 as MNHNS and CDR2 as SASEGT. The V and J ends lost 7 bases and 5 bases, in that order; junction bases with no gene match: 5. The CDR3 extends over 13 amino acids. The CDR3 reads CASTSQGDQPQHF. CDR3 bases: TGTGCCAGCACCTCGCAGGGGGATCAGCCCCAGCATTTT.

CDR3 in DNA: TGTGCCAGCAGCTTAGCTCCTGGGCCTATCGGGGAGCTGTTTTTT. Translated: CASSLAPGPIGELFF. The rearrangement uses TRBV7-2 and TRBJ2-2; D ambiguous. This CDR3 is 15 amino acids long. Deletions cut 0 bases from V and 7 bases from J, with 12 bases between. Germline-derived CDR1 and CDR2 are SGHTA and FQGNSA.

This clone was found a few times. The chain uses TRBV2 and TRBJ2-7; a possible D gene is TRBD2 (6 bases). Germline lookup yields CDR1 SNHLY and CDR2 FYNNEI. The V gene lost 4 bases and the J gene lost 6 bases, with 13 bases spanning the gap. The CDR3 is made up of 13 amino acids. The CDR3 region is CASSAGTPSEQYF. The CDR3 nucleotides are TGTGCCAGCAGTGCGGGGACTCCATCCGAGCAGTACTTC. The entire variable domain, with the rest obtained from reference TRBV2 and TRBJ2-7, is as follows: EPEVTQTPSHQVTQMGQEVILRCVPISNHLYFYWYRQILGQKVEFLVSFYNNEISEKSEIFDDQFSVERPDGSNFTLKIRSTKLEDSAMYFCASSAGTPSEQYFGPGTRLTVT.

V is TRBV7-9 and J is TRBJ2-7, with D perhaps TRBD2 (6 bases). Germline CDR1 is SEHNR and CDR2 is FQNEAQ (reference sequence). CDR3 size: 15 residues. The V and J ends lost 0 bases and 6 bases respectively, with 15 bases between them. Here the CDR3 DNA reads TGTGCCAGCAGCTTAGCTTCCGGGGGATCGGCCGAGCAGTACTTC. Translation: CASSLASGGSAEQYF.

The count of this clone is one. The chain has TRBV15 and TRBJ1-3; D uncertain. The germline CDR1 and CDR2 sequences are LNHNV and YYDKDF (reference sequence). Trimming cost V 0 bases and J 4 bases, with 10 bases left between them. There are 15 residues in the CDR3. CDR3: CATSRDRVGGNTIYF. Here the CDR3 DNA reads TGTGCCACCAGCAGAGATCGGGTAGGAGGAAACACCATATATTTT.

The J gene is TRBJ1-2, the V gene TRBV5-1, with D maybe TRBD1 (5 bases). The CDR3 is 13 residues long. In germline, CDR1 is SGHRS, CDR2 YFSETQ. V was pared by 2 bases and J by 5 bases, with 10 bases between. The CDR3 DNA sequence: TGCGCCAGCAGCTTAGGGGATAAATATGGCTACACCTTC. This sequence encodes CASSLGDKYGYTF.

The genes are TRBV7-2 and TRBJ1-4, with D perhaps TRBD1 (5 bases). The length of the CDR3 is 15 residues. CDR1 is SGHTA, CDR2 FQGNSA, per germline. Trimming pared 2 bases from V and 3 bases from J, leaving 10 bases between. CDR3 nucleotides: TGTGCCAGCAGCTTATCGGCGGGGGCTAATGAAAAACTGTTTTTT. Residues: CASSLSAGANEKLFF.

V gene TRBV25-1 combines with J gene TRBJ1-1; D remains ambiguous. The germline V gene encodes CDR1 MGHDK and CDR2 SYGVNS. This CDR3 comprises 15 residues. V lost 1 base and J 6 bases, leaving 15 bases between the germline ends. The CDR3 region has the DNA TGTGCCAGCAGTGAATCGTACAGCGGTCGGGCTGAAGCTTTCTTT. It is translated as CASSESYSGRAEAFF.

V is TRBV4-3 and J is TRBJ2-1; D not resolved. The germline gives CDR1 LGHNA, CDR2 YSLEER. The CDR3 covers 14 residues. V shed 8 bases and J shed 4 bases, with 15 bases lying between them. As DNA, the CDR3 is TGCGCCAGCGCCCCCTCCTGGGCTTACAATGAGCAGTTCTTC. As protein: CASAPSWAYNEQFF.